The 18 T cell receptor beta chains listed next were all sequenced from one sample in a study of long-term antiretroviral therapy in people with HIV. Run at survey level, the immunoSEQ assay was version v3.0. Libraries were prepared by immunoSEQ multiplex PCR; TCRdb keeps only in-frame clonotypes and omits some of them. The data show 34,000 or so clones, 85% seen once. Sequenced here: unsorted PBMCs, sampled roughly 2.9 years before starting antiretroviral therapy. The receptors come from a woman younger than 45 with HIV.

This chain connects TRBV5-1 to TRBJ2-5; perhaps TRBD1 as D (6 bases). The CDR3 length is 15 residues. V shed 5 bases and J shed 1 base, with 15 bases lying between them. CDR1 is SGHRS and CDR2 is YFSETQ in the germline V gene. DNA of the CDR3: TGCGCCAGCAGTTCCATACAGGGAATCCAAGAGACCCAGTACTTC. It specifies CASSSIQGIQETQYF.

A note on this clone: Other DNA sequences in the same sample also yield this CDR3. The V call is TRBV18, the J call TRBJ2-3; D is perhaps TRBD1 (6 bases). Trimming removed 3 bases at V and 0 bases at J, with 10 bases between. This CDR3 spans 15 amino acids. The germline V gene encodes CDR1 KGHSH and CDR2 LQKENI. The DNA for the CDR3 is TGTGCCAGCTCACCCGGACAGCGTAGCACAGATACGCAGTATTTT. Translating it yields CASSPGQRSTDTQYF.

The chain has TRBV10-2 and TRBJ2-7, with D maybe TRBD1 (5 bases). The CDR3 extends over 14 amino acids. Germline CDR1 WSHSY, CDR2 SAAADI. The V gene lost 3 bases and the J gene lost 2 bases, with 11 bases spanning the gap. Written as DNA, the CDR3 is TGCGCCAGCAGTGAATGGGGCAGGGCCTACGAGCAGTACTTC. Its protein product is CASSEWGRAYEQYF.

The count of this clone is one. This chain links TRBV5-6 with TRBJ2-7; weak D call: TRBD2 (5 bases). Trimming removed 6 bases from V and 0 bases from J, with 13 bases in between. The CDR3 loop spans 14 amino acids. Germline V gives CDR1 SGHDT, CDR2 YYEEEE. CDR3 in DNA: TGTGCCAGCAACAAGCTTACTAGCTCCTACGAGCAGTACGTC. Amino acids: CASNKLTSSYEQYV.

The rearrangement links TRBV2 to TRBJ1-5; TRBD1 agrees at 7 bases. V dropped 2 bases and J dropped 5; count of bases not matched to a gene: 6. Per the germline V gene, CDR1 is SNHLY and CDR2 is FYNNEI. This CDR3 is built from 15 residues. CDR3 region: CASSEMTGSDQPQHF. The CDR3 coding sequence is TGTGCCAGCAGTGAAATGACAGGGTCGGATCAGCCCCAGCATTTT.

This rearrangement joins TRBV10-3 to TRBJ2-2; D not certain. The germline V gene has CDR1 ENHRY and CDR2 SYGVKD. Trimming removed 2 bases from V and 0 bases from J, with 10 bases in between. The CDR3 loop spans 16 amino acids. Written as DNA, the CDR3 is TGTGCCATCAGTGAGAATCCACGGCCGAACACCGGGGAGCTGTTTTTT. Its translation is CAISENPRPNTGELFF.

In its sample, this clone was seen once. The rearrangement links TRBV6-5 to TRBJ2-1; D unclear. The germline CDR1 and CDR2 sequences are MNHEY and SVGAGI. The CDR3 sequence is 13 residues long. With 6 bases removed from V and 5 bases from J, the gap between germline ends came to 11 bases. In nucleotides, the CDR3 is TGTGCCAGCAGCAAAAGCAGGAACAATGAGCAGTTCTTC. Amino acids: CASSKSRNNEQFF.

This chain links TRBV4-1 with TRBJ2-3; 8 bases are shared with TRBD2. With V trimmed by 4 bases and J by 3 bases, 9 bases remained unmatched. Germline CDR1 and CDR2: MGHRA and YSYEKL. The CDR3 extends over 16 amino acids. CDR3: CASSRSGTSLTDTQYF. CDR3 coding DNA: TGCGCCAGCAGCCGGTCCGGGACTAGTTTAACAGATACGCAGTATTTT.

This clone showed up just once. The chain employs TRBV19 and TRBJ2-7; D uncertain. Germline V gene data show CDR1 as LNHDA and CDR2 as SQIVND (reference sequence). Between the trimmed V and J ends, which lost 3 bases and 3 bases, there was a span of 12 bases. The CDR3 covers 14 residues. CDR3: CASSIKDLVYEQYF. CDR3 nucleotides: TGTGCCAGTAGTATTAAGGATCTAGTCTACGAGCAGTACTTC.

CDR3 bases: TGTGCCAGCAGTTCGCCCCGAGGCACAGATACGCAGTATTTT. Protein sequence: CASSSPRGTDTQYF. The chain has TRBV28 and TRBJ2-3; D unclear. V gave up 4 bases and J gave up 1 base, with 9 bases separating them. The CDR3 consists of 14 residues. Per the germline V gene, CDR1 is MDHEN and CDR2 is SYDVKM.

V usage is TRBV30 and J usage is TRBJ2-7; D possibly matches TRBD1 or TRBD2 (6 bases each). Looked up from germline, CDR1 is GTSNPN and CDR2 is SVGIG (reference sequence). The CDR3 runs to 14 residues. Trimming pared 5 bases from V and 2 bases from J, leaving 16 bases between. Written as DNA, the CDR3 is TGTGCCTGGGCCTTTCCGGGGGCAGCCTACGAGCAGTACTTC. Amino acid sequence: CAWAFPGAAYEQYF. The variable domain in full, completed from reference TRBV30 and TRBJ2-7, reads SQTIHQWPATLVQPVGSPLSLECTVEGTSNPNLYWYRQAAGRGLQLLFYSVGIGQISSEVPQNLSASRPQDRQFILSSKKLLLSDSGFYLCAWAFPGAAYEQYFGPGTRLTVT.

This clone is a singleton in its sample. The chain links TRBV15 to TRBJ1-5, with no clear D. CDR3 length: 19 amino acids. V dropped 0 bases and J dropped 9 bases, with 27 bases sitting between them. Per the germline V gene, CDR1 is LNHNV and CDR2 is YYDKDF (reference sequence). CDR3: CATSRDFGPSSTRSGPQHF. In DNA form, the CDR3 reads TGTGCCACCAGCAGAGATTTCGGGCCCTCGAGCACAAGAAGCGGGCCCCAGCATTTT.

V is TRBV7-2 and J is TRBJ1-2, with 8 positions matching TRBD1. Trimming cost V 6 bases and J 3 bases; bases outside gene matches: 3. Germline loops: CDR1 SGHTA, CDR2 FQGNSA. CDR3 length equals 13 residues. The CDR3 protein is CASSMDRDYGYTF. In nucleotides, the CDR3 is TGTGCCAGCAGTATGGACAGGGACTATGGCTACACCTTC.

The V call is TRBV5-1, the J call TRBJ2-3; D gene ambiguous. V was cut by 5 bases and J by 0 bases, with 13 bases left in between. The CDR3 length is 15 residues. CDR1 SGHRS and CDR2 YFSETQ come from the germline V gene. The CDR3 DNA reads TGCGCCAGCAGACCGGACGGTTCTAGCACAGATACGCAGTATTTT. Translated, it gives CASRPDGSSTDTQYF.

This CDR3 reads CASSSGGETQYF. The CDR3 bases are TGTGCCAGCAGCTCAGGGGGAGAGACCCAGTACTTC. The chain links TRBV11-3 to TRBJ2-5, with 7 bases matching TRBD1. The germline V gene has CDR1 SGHNT and CDR2 YENEEA. Trimming at V came to 4 bases and at J to 4 bases, leaving 0 bases not matched to a gene. The CDR3 has 12 residues.

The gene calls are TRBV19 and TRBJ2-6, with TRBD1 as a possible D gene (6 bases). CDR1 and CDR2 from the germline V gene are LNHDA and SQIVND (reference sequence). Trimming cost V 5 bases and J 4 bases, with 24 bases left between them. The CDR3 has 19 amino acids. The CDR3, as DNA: TGTGCCAGTAGTCCCCCCAACCTCCGTACAGGGACCGGGGCCAACGTCCTGACTTTC. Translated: CASSPPNLRTGTGANVLTF.

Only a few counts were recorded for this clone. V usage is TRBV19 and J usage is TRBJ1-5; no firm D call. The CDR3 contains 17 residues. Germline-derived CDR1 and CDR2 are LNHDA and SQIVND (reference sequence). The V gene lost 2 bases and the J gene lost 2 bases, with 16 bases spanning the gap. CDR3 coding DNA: TGTGCCAGTAGTATATTCGGCCAGTCTCAAGGCAATCAGCCCCAGCATTTT. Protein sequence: CASSIFGQSQGNQPQHF.

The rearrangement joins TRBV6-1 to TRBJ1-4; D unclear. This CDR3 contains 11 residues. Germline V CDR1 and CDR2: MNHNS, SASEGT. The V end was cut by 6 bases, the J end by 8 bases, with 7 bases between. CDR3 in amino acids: CASRTGEKLFF. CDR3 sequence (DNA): TGTGCCAGCAGAACTGGGGAAAAACTGTTTTTT.